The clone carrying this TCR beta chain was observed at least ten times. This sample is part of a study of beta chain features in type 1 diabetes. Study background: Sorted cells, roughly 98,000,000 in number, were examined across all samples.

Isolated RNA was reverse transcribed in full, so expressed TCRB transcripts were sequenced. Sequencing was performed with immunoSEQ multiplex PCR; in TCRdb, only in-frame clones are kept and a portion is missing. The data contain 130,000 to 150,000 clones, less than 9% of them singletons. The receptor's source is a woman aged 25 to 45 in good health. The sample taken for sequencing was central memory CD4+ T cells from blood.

The DNA of the CDR3 is TGTGCCAGCAGGGAAGGACTCACCCACGGGGAGCAGTACTTC. This sequence encodes CASREGLTHGEQYF. V is TRBV6-6 and J is TRBJ2-7; perhaps TRBD2 as D (5 bases). The CDR3 loop spans 14 amino acids. Germline-derived CDR1 and CDR2 are MNHNY and SVGAGI (reference sequence). V was clipped by 6 bases and J by 7 bases, with 19 bases between them.